Each of the 18 T cell receptor beta chains below was sequenced from the same sample in a study of blood T cells in healthy people across ages. It was with a sample-barcoded 5' primer and a J-beta primer mix that a second PCR of roughly 6 to 11 cycles was run. TCRdb fed the 5' RACE reads into MiXCR, producing one record per CDR3 protein. The profile shows hundreds of thousands of distinct CDR3 sequences, around 20% of them singletons. Sequenced sample: blood. These receptors were obtained from a man aged 70 or older in good health.

CDR3 in DNA: TGCGCCAGCAGCTTGGAGGTGGATGAAAAACTGTTTTTT. Amino acids: CASSLEVDEKLFF. The chain employs TRBV5-1 and TRBJ1-4; no definite D call. Germline V gene data show CDR1 as SGHRS and CDR2 as YFSETQ. The CDR3 spans 13 residues. Trimming shortened V by 0 bases and J by 6 bases, and 6 bases separated the two germline ends.

This clonotype was detected a few times. This rearrangement joins TRBV7-2 to TRBJ2-6; 7 bases align to TRBD2. Germline V CDR1 and CDR2: SGHTA, FQGNSA. CDR3 length: 18 amino acids. V lost 0 bases, J lost 0 bases, and 5 bases stayed unmatched. The CDR3 region has the DNA TGTGCCAGCAGCTTAGCGTCCGAGCGGGGCTCTGGGGCCAACGTCCTGACTTTC. Amino acid sequence: CASSLASERGSGANVLTF.

This clonotype was counted between two and nine times. The junction departs from the called germline gene at one end, perhaps through a read error. The chain employs TRBV11-2 and TRBJ2-5; 7 bases are shared with TRBD1. The length of the CDR3 is 13 residues. CDR1 and CDR2 (germline): SGHAT, FQNNGV. The CDR3 DNA reads as TGTGCCAGCAGCTTAGATAGGGACAGCTCCCCCGACTTC. This sequence encodes CASSLDRDSSPDF.

This clonotype was detected only a few times. The chain recombines TRBV2 with TRBJ1-4; the D is unclear. Per germline, CDR1 SNHLY and CDR2 FYNNEI. V shed 7 bases and J shed 5 bases, with 17 bases lying between them. CDR3 length: 15 residues. This CDR3 reads CASTREAYPNEKLFF. In nucleotides, the CDR3 is TGTGCCAGCACCCGAGAGGCGTATCCGAATGAAAAACTGTTTTTT.

The CDR3, as DNA: TGTGCCACCAGTGATGGGGGGCGAGAGACCCAGTACTTC. It codes for CATSDGGRETQYF. The V and J genes are TRBV24-1 and TRBJ2-1; the D gene could be TRBD1 or TRBD2 (6 bases each). Matching the DNA end better, TRBJ2-5 makes the J call doubtful. This CDR3 comprises 13 residues. The germline gives CDR1 KGHDR, CDR2 SFDVKD.

The chain has TRBV12-3 or TRBV12-4 and TRBJ2-5; D not resolved. V was shortened by 3 bases and J by 2 bases, with 10 bases between the two germline ends. The CDR3 loop spans 14 amino acids. The CDR3 is CASSFGQRQETQYF. As DNA, the CDR3 is TGTGCCAGCAGTTTTGGGCAGCGACAAGAGACCCAGTACTTC.

The rearrangement uses TRBV18 and TRBJ2-5, with D perhaps TRBD2 (6 bases). The V end was cut by 0 bases, the J end by 5 bases, with 13 bases between. The CDR3 runs 15 residues. Germline V gene data show CDR1 as KGHSH and CDR2 as LQKENI. CDR3 protein: CASSPPAGGSETQYF. CDR3 in DNA: TGTGCCAGCTCACCACCGGCCGGAGGGAGCGAGACCCAGTACTTC.

The CDR3 loop is CATSFKADTQYF. The CDR3 bases are TGTGCCACCAGTTTCAAGGCAGATACGCAGTATTTT. The J gene is TRBJ2-3, the V gene TRBV24-1; D unclear. This CDR3 has 12 residues. Per the germline V gene, CDR1 is KGHDR and CDR2 is SFDVKD. The V and J ends lost 6 bases and 4 bases respectively, with 7 bases between them.

The genes are TRBV28 and TRBJ2-6, with a tentative D call TRBD1 (6 bases). V dropped 4 bases and J dropped 0 bases, with 13 bases sitting between them. This CDR3 spans 17 amino acids. Germline CDR1 reads MDHEN; CDR2 reads SYDVKM. For the CDR3, the DNA is TGTGCCAGCAGTTCAACAGGGCTGAGCTCTGGGGCCAACGTCCTGACTTTC. This sequence encodes CASSSTGLSSGANVLTF.

A few counts support this clonotype. This rearrangement joins TRBV6-6 to TRBJ2-5; TRBD2 is a possible D gene (5 bases). Judging by the DNA end, TRBJ2-7 fits better; the J call may be wrong. Germline CDR1 and CDR2: MNHNY and SVGAGI (reference sequence). This CDR3 has 14 amino acids. CDR3 in amino acids: CASNPGGLTYEQYF. CDR3 in DNA: TGTGCCAGCAACCCTGGCGGGCTTACCTACGAGCAGTACTTC.

This clonotype was detected a few times. V usage is TRBV7-2 and J usage is TRBJ1-4, with 8 bases fitting TRBD1. The germline gives CDR1 SGHTA, CDR2 FQGNSA. CDR3 length: 18 residues. V shed 1 base, J shed 7 bases, and the junction held 14 bases outside the gene matches. The CDR3 DNA sequence: TGTGCCAGCAGCTTAGTGAGGACAGGGATTATTCTTGGTGAAAAACTGTTTTTT. It translates to CASSLVRTGIILGEKLFF.

The chain couples TRBV7-9 to TRBJ1-1; 7 bases line up with TRBD1. The CDR3 spans 13 residues. J lost 7 bases, V lost 3 bases, and 5 bases had no gene match. Germline values: CDR1 SEHNR, CDR2 FQNEAQ (reference sequence). CDR3 sequence: CASSFNRGSEAFF. The DNA of the CDR3 is TGTGCCAGCAGCTTCAACAGGGGAAGTGAAGCTTTCTTT.

V usage is TRBV20-1 and J usage is TRBJ1-5; 7 nucleotides align to TRBD1. Germline assignment: CDR1 DFQATT and CDR2 SNEGSKA (reference sequence). There are 15 residues in the CDR3. V shed 4 bases and J 1 base; nucleotides not matched to a gene: 7. The CDR3 sequence: CSAITGTDSNQPQHF. The DNA of the CDR3 is TGCAGTGCTATCACCGGGACAGACAGCAATCAGCCCCAGCATTTT.

The chain is built from TRBV27 and TRBJ1-4, with D tentatively TRBD1 (6 bases). The germline V and J ends were trimmed by 8 bases and 5 bases, with 15 bases remaining between them. The CDR3 extends over 14 amino acids. Per the germline V gene, CDR1 is MNHEY and CDR2 is SMNVEV (reference sequence). The CDR3 reads CASGRTAINEKLFF. In DNA, the CDR3 is TGTGCCAGCGGAAGGACAGCTATCAATGAAAAACTGTTTTTT.

This clonotype was detected ten times or more. This chain joins TRBV10-3 and TRBJ1-5; D is unresolved. In germline, CDR1 is ENHRY, CDR2 SYGVKD. This CDR3 has 12 amino acids. The V end lost 6 bases, the J end lost 0 bases, and 3 bases lay between the germline ends. CDR3 in DNA: TGTGCCATCAGCAATAGCAATCAGCCCCAGCATTTT. Its protein is CAISNSNQPQHF.

This clonotype was observed a few times. CDR3 amino acids: CASSATGLAGPNTGELFF. The CDR3 nucleotides read TGTGCCAGCAGCGCCACAGGACTAGCGGGCCCAAACACCGGGGAGCTGTTTTTT. This chain connects TRBV9 to TRBJ2-2; 11 nucleotides line up with TRBD2. CDR1 is SGDLS and CDR2 is YYNGEE in the germline V gene. The J segment lost 2 bases and the V segment lost 3 bases, leaving 9 bases of the junction unmatched. CDR3 size: 18 residues.

In this sample, this clonotype turned up a few times. This rearrangement joins TRBV6-2 or TRBV6-3 to TRBJ1-1; 9 bases match TRBD1. Germline V gives CDR1 MNHEY, CDR2 SVGEGT. V gave up 5 bases and J gave up 5 bases; unmatched junction bases: 9. This CDR3 contains 15 residues. The CDR3 is CASSPRMTGGTEAFF. In nucleotides, the CDR3 is TGTGCCAGCAGTCCTCGAATGACAGGGGGGACTGAAGCTTTCTTT.

This CDR3 is CAISEYGSNYGYTF. In DNA, the CDR3 is TGTGCCATCAGTGAGTACGGCAGCAACTATGGCTACACCTTC. V gene TRBV10-3 combines with J gene TRBJ1-2; D gene ambiguous. Germline assignment: CDR1 ENHRY and CDR2 SYGVKD. The CDR3 contains 14 residues. The V gene lost 1 base and the J gene lost 2 bases, with 8 bases spanning the gap.